The 16 T cell receptor beta chains in this list originate from one sample, sequenced in a study of T-cell reconstitution after alpha-beta-depleted transplantation in children. Unique molecular identifiers were incorporated when the TCRbeta library was constructed. TCRdb ran MiXCR on the PCR reads and lists one entry per CDR3 protein. The sample has a few hundred thousand distinct CDR3 sequences; 9% to 12% are singletons. Sequencing was performed on PBMCs from the stem cell graft donor, taken from the stem cell graft. These TCRs come from a human donor who donated a stem cell graft to a child with acute lymphoblastic leukemia.

This clonotype was observed a few times. The chain couples TRBV4-2 to TRBJ1-5, with D uncertain. Trimming took 0 bases from V and 4 from J, leaving 10 bases between them. Germline-derived CDR1 and CDR2 are LGHNA and YNFKEQ. This CDR3 region has 15 residues. The CDR3 spells CASSQEGSRNQPQHF. The CDR3 DNA sequence: TGTGCCAGCAGCCAAGAAGGCAGTAGAAATCAGCCCCAGCATTTT.

The sample holds one count of this clonotype. V and J are TRBV6-2 or TRBV6-3 and TRBJ2-7; 8 nucleotides align to TRBD2. Unmatched junction bases numbered 7, after V lost 8 bases and J lost 7 bases. Germline V gene sequence: CDR1 MNHEY, CDR2 SVGEGT. This CDR3 comprises 12 residues. The CDR3 here is CASATSGREQYF. CDR3 DNA sequence: TGTGCCAGCGCTACTAGCGGAAGGGAGCAGTACTTC.

This clonotype was found a few times. The chain combines TRBV5-1 with TRBJ2-7; D gene uncertain. The CDR3 loop spans 13 amino acids. Deletions cut 3 bases from V and 3 bases from J, with 10 bases between. Germline V gene sequence: CDR1 SGHRS, CDR2 YFSETQ. As DNA, the CDR3 is TGCGCCAGCAGCTACGACGGCTACTACGAGCAGTACTTC. It is translated as CASSYDGYYEQYF.

This clonotype was recorded only once. The rearrangement links TRBV18 to TRBJ1-1, with D uncertain. Deletions cut 3 bases from V and 10 bases from J, with 18 bases between. This CDR3 spans 14 amino acids. CDR1 and CDR2 from the germline V gene are KGHSH and LQKENI. The CDR3 DNA reads TGTGCCAGCTCACCGATGGAGGTTGGTTTAGCAGCTTTCTTT. Translated: CASSPMEVGLAAFF. Full variable domain (outside the CDR3, taken from reference TRBV18 and TRBJ1-1): NAGVMQNPRHLVRRRGQEARLRCSPMKGHSHVYWYRQLPEEGLKFMVYLQKENIIDESGMPKERFSAEFPKEGPSILRIQQVVRGDSAAYFCASSPMEVGLAAFFGQGTRLTVV.

This clonotype has a count of ten or more. The chain recombines TRBV6-2 or TRBV6-3 with TRBJ2-2; TRBD1 might be the D (6 bases). The germline CDR1 and CDR2 sequences are MNHEY and SVGEGT. V was cut by 7 bases and J by 3 bases, with 18 bases left in between. The CDR3 is 16 residues long. The CDR3 nucleotides read TGTGCCAGCACCTCTCTAGGCCAGGGGTACACCGGGGAGCTGTTTTTT. It is translated as CASTSLGQGYTGELFF.

This sequence joins TRBV20-1 and TRBJ1-5; 9 bases agree with TRBD1. Trimming took 3 bases from V and 1 from J; bases not matched to a gene: 7. From germline, CDR1 is DFQATT and CDR2 SNEGSKA (reference sequence). The CDR3 runs to 16 residues. The CDR3 loop reads CSASILGTGSNQPQHF. Here the CDR3 DNA reads TGCAGTGCTAGTATTCTTGGGACAGGGAGCAATCAGCCCCAGCATTTT.

This clonotype showed up many times. J is TRBJ2-7 and V is TRBV12-3 or TRBV12-4; tentative D call: TRBD2 (6 bases). The ends were cut back, 6 bases at V and 0 bases at J, with 9 bases in the middle. The CDR3 extends over 13 amino acids. The DNA for the CDR3 is TGTGCCAGCAGCATGGGGGGCTCCTACGAGCAGTACTTC. Translating it yields CASSMGGSYEQYF.

The CDR3 nucleotides read TGTGCCAGCAGCTTAGCGCCCTTCGGACAGCCGTCAAGGGAGCAGTACTTC. Encoded protein: CASSLAPFGQPSREQYF. The chain uses TRBV7-9 and TRBJ2-7; maybe TRBD1 (6 bases). V gave up 0 bases and J gave up 7 bases, with 22 bases separating them. The CDR3 contains 17 residues. Germline loops: CDR1 SEHNR, CDR2 FQNEAQ (reference sequence). Full variable domain (rest looked up from reference TRBV7-9 and TRBJ2-7): DTGVSQNPRHKITKRGQNVTFRCDPISEHNRLYWYRQTLGQGPEFLTYFQNEAQLEKSRLLSDRFSAERPKGSFSTLEIQRTEQGDSAMYLCASSLAPFGQPSREQYFGPGTRLTVT.

The V and J genes are TRBV5-1 and TRBJ2-2; TRBD1 agrees at 9 bases. The J segment lost 3 bases and the V segment lost 0 bases, leaving 12 bases of the junction unmatched. The CDR3 is 19 amino acids. Looked up from germline, CDR1 is SGHRS and CDR2 is YFSETQ. The DNA for the CDR3 is TGCGCCAGCAGCTTGGGGACAGGGGTCCCGGGACGGGACACCGGGGAGCTGTTTTTT. Protein: CASSLGTGVPGRDTGELFF.

CDR3 nucleotide sequence: TGTGCCAGCAGCGCCCTAGCGACAGATACGCAGTATTTT. Protein product: CASSALATDTQYF. V gene TRBV7-3 combines with J gene TRBJ2-3; a possible D gene is TRBD2 (6 bases). V was clipped by 5 bases and J by 3 bases, with 9 bases between them. The CDR3 extends over 13 amino acids. Per germline, CDR1 SGHTA and CDR2 FQGTGA.

This clonotype has just a few counts. The chain recombines TRBV12-3 or TRBV12-4 with TRBJ1-5, with 11 nucleotides matching TRBD1. Trimming at V came to 1 base and at J to 9 bases, leaving 2 bases not matched to a gene. The CDR3 totals 14 residues. As DNA, the CDR3 is TGTGCCAGCAGTTTAGGGACAGGGGGCGCGCCCCAGCATTTT. Its protein product is CASSLGTGGAPQHF.

V gene TRBV4-3 combines with J gene TRBJ1-5; D is possibly TRBD1 (5 bases). The germline V gene encodes CDR1 LGHNA and CDR2 YSLEER. This CDR3 has 17 amino acids. Trimming removed 0 bases from V and 3 bases from J, with 15 bases in between. The CDR3, as DNA: TGCGCCAGCAGCCAAGATCCGCCGACAGTACCCAATCAGCCCCAGCATTTT. This gives the protein CASSQDPPTVPNQPQHF.

The V and J genes are TRBV7-2 and TRBJ2-2; D is possibly TRBD1 (6 bases). The germline V and J ends were trimmed by 1 base and 4 bases, with 10 bases remaining between them. There are 15 residues in the CDR3. Germline loops: CDR1 SGHTA, CDR2 FQGNSA. The CDR3 here is CASSLEGGGTGELFF. Written as DNA, the CDR3 is TGTGCCAGCAGCTTAGAAGGGGGTGGCACCGGGGAGCTGTTTTTT.

This clonotype was found a few times. The rearrangement uses TRBV11-2 and TRBJ2-1; the match to TRBD2 covers 10 bases. This CDR3 is 15 amino acids long. Per the germline V gene, CDR1 is SGHAT and CDR2 is FQNNGV. V lost 3 bases, J lost 5 bases, and 4 bases stayed unmatched. The CDR3 reads CASSFASGGNNEQFF. CDR3 nucleotides: TGTGCCAGCAGCTTTGCTAGCGGGGGCAACAATGAGCAGTTCTTC.

The DNA for the CDR3 is TGTGCCAGCAGCAGAAGCGGGAGGGATCCCTACGAGCAGTACTTC. Translating it yields CASSRSGRDPYEQYF. The chain combines TRBV7-6 with TRBJ2-7; 10 bases map to TRBD2. In germline, CDR1 is SGHVS, CDR2 FNYEAQ. This CDR3 spans 15 amino acids. The junction had 6 bases not matched to a gene; V was cut back by 5 bases and J by 2 bases.

This chain uses TRBV12-3 or TRBV12-4 with TRBJ2-1; no firm D call. This CDR3 contains 14 residues. V lost 3 bases and J lost 0, with 6 bases in between. CDR3 amino acids: CASSFDFSYNEQFF. In DNA, the CDR3 is TGTGCCAGCAGTTTTGACTTCTCCTACAATGAGCAGTTCTTC.